One and the same sample provided the 31 T cell receptor beta chains below, sequenced in a study of blood T cell repertoires in COVID-19. Some clones are missing from TCRdb's copy, which holds only in-frame ones; the method was immunoSEQ multiplex PCR. The sample shows 150,000 to 200,000 clones, about 88% of them seen only once. The sequenced sample consisted of PBMCs or T cells enriched from blood (not recorded which). The receptors shown here come from a woman between 18 and 29 years old who had recovered from COVID-19.

The chain recombines TRBV27 with TRBJ2-1; TRBD2 matches 7 bases. This CDR3 has 15 residues. CDR1 and CDR2 from the germline V gene are MNHEY and SMNVEV (reference sequence). Trimming cost V 8 bases and J 7 bases; bases outside gene matches: 14. CDR3 sequence (DNA): TGTGCCAGCTGGCCGCTGGCGGGAGAGTGGAATGAGCAGTTCTTC. This sequence encodes CASWPLAGEWNEQFF.

The chain couples TRBV6-5 to TRBJ2-7; the D gene is possibly TRBD1 (6 bases). CDR3 length: 16 amino acids. Germline CDR1 MNHEY, CDR2 SVGAGI. V lost 2 bases to trimming and J lost 3 bases, with 17 bases between them. The CDR3, as DNA: TGTGCCAGCAGTTACCAACTGAGGGGGAATCGCTACGAGCAGTACTTC. Encoded protein: CASSYQLRGNRYEQYF.

The chain combines TRBV27 with TRBJ2-5; TRBD2 matches 10 bases. CDR1 is MNHEY and CDR2 is SMNVEV in the germline V gene (reference sequence). CDR3 size: 14 residues. Trimming removed 7 bases from V and 4 bases from J; junction bases left unmatched: 6. CDR3 residues: CASMSSGSGETQYF. The CDR3, as DNA: TGTGCCAGCATGTCTAGCGGGAGCGGAGAGACCCAGTACTTC.

The chain carries TRBV7-3 and TRBJ2-1; 13 bases fit TRBD2. Trimming at V came to 5 bases and at J to 7 bases, leaving 17 bases not matched to a gene. The germline V gene encodes CDR1 SGHTA and CDR2 FQGTGA. This CDR3 is built from 19 residues. The CDR3 DNA reads as TGTGCCAGCAGCCCGGAGGGACTAGCGGGACGGCCGATGGGGAATGAGCAGTTCTTC. Translated: CASSPEGLAGRPMGNEQFF.

This chain uses TRBV27 with TRBJ1-6; D unresolved. CDR1 and CDR2 from the germline V gene are MNHEY and SMNVEV (reference sequence). V lost 5 bases and J 8 bases, leaving 13 bases between the germline ends. This CDR3 contains 14 residues. Here the CDR3 reads CASSKSSFYSPLHF. In DNA, the CDR3 is TGTGCCAGCAGTAAGAGCTCTTTTTATTCACCCCTCCACTTT.

The rearrangement uses TRBV19 and TRBJ1-1, with D maybe TRBD1 (6 bases). Germline CDR1 reads LNHDA; CDR2 reads SQIVND (reference sequence). Between the trimmed V and J ends, which lost 6 bases and 2 bases, there was a span of 10 bases. The CDR3 covers 13 residues. CDR3 sequence (DNA): TGTGCCAGTAGCCAGGGGCGCAACACTGAAGCTTTCTTT. Its protein is CASSQGRNTEAFF.

The chain couples TRBV4-1 to TRBJ2-5, with a weak D call TRBD2 (6 bases). This CDR3 is built from 16 residues. The germline gives CDR1 MGHRA, CDR2 YSYEKL. V gave up 0 bases and J gave up 7 bases, with 18 bases separating them. CDR3 DNA sequence: TGCGCCAGCAGCCAAGATCAAATTACGGGAGTGGGGACCCAGTACTTC. As protein: CASSQDQITGVGTQYF.

J is TRBJ2-5 and V is TRBV7-6; 10 bases align to TRBD2. Germline CDR1 reads SGHVS; CDR2 reads FNYEAQ. The CDR3 contains 16 residues. J gave up 6 bases and V 1 base, and 8 bases lay outside the gene matches. The CDR3 region is CASSLGGAGGPKTQYF. CDR3 sequence (DNA): TGTGCCAGCAGCTTAGGTGGAGCGGGAGGGCCAAAGACCCAGTACTTC.

This sequence joins TRBV11-3 and TRBJ2-3; 9 bases fit TRBD2. With V trimmed by 5 bases and J by 2 bases, 5 bases remained unmatched. This CDR3 is 15 amino acids long. Germline loops: CDR1 SGHNT, CDR2 YENEEA. CDR3 in amino acids: CASSPLAGYTDTQYF. Here the CDR3 DNA reads TGTGCCAGCAGCCCTCTAGCGGGGTACACAGATACGCAGTATTTT.

This chain connects TRBV7-3 to TRBJ2-2, with 7 nucleotides matching TRBD2. With V trimmed by 8 bases and J by 1 base, 4 bases remained unmatched. The CDR3 spans 14 residues. The germline gives CDR1 SGHTA, CDR2 FQGTGA. Here the CDR3 reads CASGPSGNTGELFF. DNA for the CDR3: TGTGCCAGCGGTCCTAGCGGGAACACCGGGGAGCTGTTTTTT.

The V call is TRBV28, the J call TRBJ2-1; 10 bases agree with TRBD2. Trimming cost V 5 bases and J 5 bases; bases outside gene matches: 12. Germline CDR1 reads MDHEN; CDR2 reads SYDVKM. The CDR3 is 17 amino acids. The CDR3 reads CASSAFGSGRADNEQFF. DNA for the CDR3: TGTGCCAGCAGTGCCTTTGGAAGCGGGAGGGCCGACAATGAGCAGTTCTTC.

This chain links TRBV12-3 or TRBV12-4 with TRBJ2-2; D is uncertain. With 0 bases removed from V and 6 bases from J, the gap between germline ends came to 5 bases. The CDR3 is 13 amino acids. CDR3 DNA sequence: TGTGCCAGCAGTTTAGCGCCAGCCGGGGAGCTGTTTTTT. It is translated as CASSLAPAGELFF.

The chain carries TRBV2 and TRBJ2-1; no clear D. The CDR3 runs to 11 residues. CDR1 and CDR2 from the germline V gene are SNHLY and FYNNEI. Trimming removed 7 bases from V and 7 bases from J, with 8 bases in between. The CDR3 bases are TGTGCCAGCACGATGAGGAATGAGCAGTTCTTC. It is translated as CASTMRNEQFF.

The V gene is TRBV11-2, the J gene TRBJ1-1; D gene ambiguous. This CDR3 comprises 14 residues. V was pared by 8 bases and J by 1 base, with 14 bases between. Germline V gene lookup returns CDR1 SGHAT and CDR2 FQNNGV. CDR3 nucleotide sequence: TGTGCCAGCCGCAAAGACAACCAGAACACTGAAGCTTTCTTT. Protein product: CASRKDNQNTEAFF.

The chain joins TRBV7-3 to TRBJ2-2; the match to TRBD2 covers 11 bases. The V and J ends lost 8 bases and 0 bases, in that order; junction bases with no gene match: 11. CDR3 length: 18 amino acids. CDR1 and CDR2 (germline): SGHTA, FQGTGA. CDR3 region: CASGRLAGPVANTGELFF. The CDR3 coding sequence is TGTGCCAGCGGCCGACTAGCGGGACCGGTAGCGAACACCGGGGAGCTGTTTTTT.

In its sample, this clone was seen a few times. This sequence joins TRBV2 and TRBJ2-3; 10 bases align to TRBD2. With V trimmed by 4 bases and J by 2 bases, 12 bases remained unmatched. This CDR3 has 18 amino acids. In germline, CDR1 is SNHLY, CDR2 FYNNEI. The CDR3 DNA is TGTGCCAGCAGTGCGGCTAGCGGGGGAGGGATCTTCACAGATACGCAGTATTTT. Encoded protein: CASSAASGGGIFTDTQYF.

This clone has more than one count but fewer than ten. This chain joins TRBV7-9 and TRBJ1-4; tentatively, D is TRBD1 (5 bases). The CDR3 covers 13 residues. CDR1 SEHNR and CDR2 FQNEAQ come from the germline V gene (reference sequence). The germline V and J ends were trimmed by 3 bases and 8 bases, with 10 bases remaining between them. The CDR3 DNA follows: TGTGCCAGCAGCTTTACCGGGGGAGAAAAACTGTTTTTT. It yields the protein CASSFTGGEKLFF.

This chain uses TRBV7-9 with TRBJ2-7, with 10 bases matching TRBD1. There are 15 residues in the CDR3. Per the germline V gene, CDR1 is SEHNR and CDR2 is FQNEAQ (reference sequence). The trim removed 5 bases at V and 3 bases at J, leaving 7 bases unmatched. The CDR3 DNA reads as TGTGCCAGCAGCCCTCCCGGGGACAGGGGCTACGAGCAGTACTTC. It yields the protein CASSPPGDRGYEQYF.

This chain links TRBV28 with TRBJ2-5; 7 nucleotides align to TRBD2. J was trimmed by 4 bases and V by 6 bases; bases with no gene match: 8. This CDR3 has 14 residues. Germline V gene sequence: CDR1 MDHEN, CDR2 SYDVKM. The CDR3 loop reads CASRHLPGGETQYF. CDR3 sequence (DNA): TGTGCCAGCAGACACCTCCCGGGGGGAGAGACCCAGTACTTC.

V usage is TRBV10-3 and J usage is TRBJ2-5, with no clear D. Between the trimmed V and J ends, which lost 10 bases and 0 bases, there was a span of 21 bases. The CDR3 has 16 residues. Looked up from germline, CDR1 is ENHRY and CDR2 is SYGVKD. The CDR3 region has the DNA TGTGCCACCGCAAATCTTAGGTTGCGGAACCAAGAGACCCAGTACTTC. Translated: CATANLRLRNQETQYF.

The rearrangement links TRBV2 to TRBJ2-7; D possibly corresponds to TRBD2 (6 bases). The CDR3 extends over 13 amino acids. From germline, CDR1 is SNHLY and CDR2 FYNNEI. With 2 bases removed from V and 3 bases from J, the gap between germline ends came to 8 bases. The DNA for the CDR3 is TGTGCCAGCAGTGAACCGGAGGGCTACGAGCAGTACTTC. It codes for CASSEPEGYEQYF.

V gene TRBV1 combines with J gene TRBJ2-3; the table's D call TRBD2 went unverified against the DNA. TRBV1 is described as a pseudogene. The CDR3 is 20 residues long. In DNA form, the CDR3 reads TGCACCAGCAGCCAAGATTCGGCTAGCGGGAGGGCCAAAGAGACAGATACGCAGTATTTT. As protein: CTSSQDSASGRAKETDTQYF.

The chain is built from TRBV20-1 and TRBJ2-1, with a weak D call TRBD2 (6 bases). The V end lost 3 bases, the J end lost 5 bases, and 17 bases lay between the germline ends. This CDR3 spans 15 amino acids. Germline CDR1 is DFQATT and CDR2 is SNEGSKA (reference sequence). CDR3 amino acids: CSASAAPGLNNEQFF. The CDR3 DNA reads as TGCAGTGCTAGTGCGGCTCCAGGACTAAACAATGAGCAGTTCTTC.

In DNA form, the CDR3 reads TGTGCCTGGAGTGTACTGACGACGGGAGTAGCAGATACGCAGTATTTT. Translation: CAWSVLTTGVADTQYF. The gene calls are TRBV30 and TRBJ2-3, with D perhaps matching TRBD2 (6 bases). The germline V and J ends were trimmed by 0 bases and 4 bases, with 17 bases remaining between them. The CDR3 contains 16 residues. Germline V gene data show CDR1 as GTSNPN and CDR2 as SVGIG (reference sequence).

The rearrangement uses TRBV10-3 and TRBJ1-3; the D gene is possibly TRBD1 (6 bases). The ends were cut back, 7 bases at V and 3 bases at J, with 10 bases in the middle. The germline V gene has CDR1 ENHRY and CDR2 SYGVKD. This CDR3 is 13 amino acids long. CDR3 sequence reads: CAIISQGGNTIYF. The CDR3 DNA sequence: TGTGCCATCATCTCACAGGGTGGAAACACCATATATTTT.

The gene calls are TRBV4-3 and TRBJ2-3; D unclear. V dropped 3 bases and J dropped 7 bases, with 8 bases sitting between them. Germline CDR1 is LGHNA and CDR2 is YSLEER. The CDR3 runs to 12 residues. CDR3 in DNA: TGCGCCAGCAGCCACTCCAGTAATACGCAGTATTTT. It translates to CASSHSSNTQYF.

The chain links TRBV27 to TRBJ2-3; TRBD1 is a possible D gene (6 bases). Germline V lookup: CDR1 MNHEY, CDR2 SMNVEV (reference sequence). V was clipped by 4 bases and J by 1 base, with 12 bases between them. The CDR3 has 15 residues. The CDR3 DNA follows: TGTGCCAGCAGTTCCAGGGGCGCCCGCACAGATACGCAGTATTTT. Its protein is CASSSRGARTDTQYF.

V usage is TRBV28 and J usage is TRBJ2-7, with 9 nucleotides matching TRBD1. After removal of 2 bases from V and 4 bases from J, the junction contained 3 bases not matched to a gene. CDR1 MDHEN and CDR2 SYDVKM come from the germline V gene. The CDR3 totals 14 residues. CDR3 amino acids: CASSLAQGAYEQYF. The CDR3 DNA is TGTGCCAGCAGTTTAGCACAGGGGGCGTACGAGCAGTACTTC.

The rearrangement links TRBV7-6 to TRBJ1-4; the match to TRBD1 covers 7 bases. Losses at the gene ends were 0 bases for V and 8 bases for J; bases not matched to a gene: 6. Per germline, CDR1 SGHVS and CDR2 FNYEAQ. The CDR3 spans 15 residues. CDR3 nucleotides: TGTGCCAGCAGCTTAGCCTCGGACAGGTTGGAAAAACTGTTTTTT. It specifies CASSLASDRLEKLFF.

The sample holds one count of this clone. CDR3 sequence reads: CATSRPLIGELFF. The DNA of the CDR3 is TGTGCCACCAGCAGACCTTTAATCGGGGAGCTGTTTTTT. The V and J genes are TRBV15 and TRBJ2-2, with no clear D. This CDR3 region has 13 residues. Deletions cut 2 bases from V and 7 bases from J, with 8 bases between. CDR1 is LNHNV and CDR2 is YYDKDF in the germline V gene (reference sequence).

This chain uses TRBV12-3 or TRBV12-4 with TRBJ2-1; 9 bases agree with TRBD2. The CDR3 loop spans 13 amino acids. J gave up 8 bases and V 6 bases, and 5 bases lay outside the gene matches. The DNA of the CDR3 is TGTGCCAGCAGGCTTAGCGGGAGCGATGAGCAGTTCTTC. As protein: CASRLSGSDEQFF.